This T cell receptor (beta chain) comes out of a study of long-term antiretroviral therapy in people with HIV. Points from the study as a whole: Following ART, diversity rose but still fell short of transplant donor controls. Repertoires in HIV (unlike those of controls) had narrower CDR3 length ranges. Clones that had undergone expansion before ART prevailed in the repertoire throughout all time points.

Comment on this clone: Its antigen is unidentified.

The cryopreserved samples used held roughly 0.95-10 million PBMC prior to extraction of DNA. Germline V gene sequence: CDR1 SGHVS, CDR2 FQNEAQ. V was pared by 5 bases and J by 4 bases, with 7 bases of the junction left unmatched. The CDR3 covers 14 residues. With survey level as its setting, the immunoSEQ assay was v3.0. Using immunoSEQ multiplex PCR, the repertoire was profiled, and TCRdb retains in-frame clones only, with some absent. The sample holds about 31,000 clones; 80% to 90% are singletons and the top ten take roughly 3.5%. The sequence was collected from a man younger than 35 with HIV. The sample here was unsorted PBMCs, taken 0.8 years before starting antiretroviral therapy. V usage is TRBV7-8 and J usage is TRBJ2-7, with 8 bases lining up with TRBD1. The CDR3 region has the DNA TGTGCCAGCAGCATCGGACAGGGTTCGTACGAGCAGTACTTC. Protein sequence: CASSIGQGSYEQYF.